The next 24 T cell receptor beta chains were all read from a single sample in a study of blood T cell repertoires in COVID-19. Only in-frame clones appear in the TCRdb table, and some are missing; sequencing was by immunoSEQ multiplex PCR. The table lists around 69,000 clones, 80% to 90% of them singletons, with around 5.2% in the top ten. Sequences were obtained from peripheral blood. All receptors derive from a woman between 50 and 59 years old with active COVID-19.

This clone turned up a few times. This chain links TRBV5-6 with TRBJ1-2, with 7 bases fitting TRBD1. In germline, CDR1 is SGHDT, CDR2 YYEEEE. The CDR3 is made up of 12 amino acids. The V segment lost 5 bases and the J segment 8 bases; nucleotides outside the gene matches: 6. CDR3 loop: CASSDRVQGYTF. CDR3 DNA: TGTGCCAGCAGTGACAGGGTACAGGGCTACACCTTC.

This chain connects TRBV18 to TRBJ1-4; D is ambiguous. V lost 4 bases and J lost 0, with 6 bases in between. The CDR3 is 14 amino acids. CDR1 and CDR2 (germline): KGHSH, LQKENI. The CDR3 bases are TGTGCCAGCTCACTAATGTCAACTAATGAAAAACTGTTTTTT. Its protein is CASSLMSTNEKLFF.

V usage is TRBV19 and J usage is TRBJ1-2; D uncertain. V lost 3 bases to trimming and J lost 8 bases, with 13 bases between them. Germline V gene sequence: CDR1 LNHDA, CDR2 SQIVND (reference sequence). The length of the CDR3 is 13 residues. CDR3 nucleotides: TGTGCCAGTAGTATCTCAGGCAGGCGAGGCTACACCTTC. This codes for CASSISGRRGYTF.

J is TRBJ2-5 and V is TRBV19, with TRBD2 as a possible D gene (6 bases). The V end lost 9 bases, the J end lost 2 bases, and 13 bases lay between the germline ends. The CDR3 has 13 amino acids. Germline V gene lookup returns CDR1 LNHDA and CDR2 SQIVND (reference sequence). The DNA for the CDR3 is TGTGCCAGCCGGGCTGGGGGGCAAGAGACCCAGTACTTC. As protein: CASRAGGQETQYF.

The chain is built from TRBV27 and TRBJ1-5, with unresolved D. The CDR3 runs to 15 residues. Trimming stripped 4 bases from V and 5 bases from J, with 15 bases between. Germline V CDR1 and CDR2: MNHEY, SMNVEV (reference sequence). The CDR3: CASSSASWADQPQHF. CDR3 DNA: TGTGCCAGCAGTTCAGCTAGCTGGGCCGATCAGCCCCAGCATTTT.

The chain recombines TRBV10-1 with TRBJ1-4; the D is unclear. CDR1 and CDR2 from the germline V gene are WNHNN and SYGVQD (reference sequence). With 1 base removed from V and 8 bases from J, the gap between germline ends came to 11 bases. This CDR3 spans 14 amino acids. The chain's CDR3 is CASSEFVGSEKLFF. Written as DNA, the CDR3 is TGCGCCAGCAGTGAGTTCGTCGGGTCGGAAAAACTGTTTTTT.

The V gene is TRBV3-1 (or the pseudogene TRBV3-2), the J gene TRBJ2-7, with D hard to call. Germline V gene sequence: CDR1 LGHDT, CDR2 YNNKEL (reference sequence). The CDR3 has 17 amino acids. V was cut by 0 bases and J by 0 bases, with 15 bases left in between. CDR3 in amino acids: CASSQDQARRSSYEQYF. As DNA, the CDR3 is TGTGCCAGCAGCCAAGATCAAGCGCGTCGAAGCTCCTACGAGCAGTACTTC.

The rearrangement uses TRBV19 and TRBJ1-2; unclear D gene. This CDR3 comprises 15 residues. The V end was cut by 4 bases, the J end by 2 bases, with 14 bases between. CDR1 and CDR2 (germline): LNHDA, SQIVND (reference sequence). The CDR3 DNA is TGTGCCAGTAGTAGCGCCGGGGTTATGAACTATGGCTACACCTTC. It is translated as CASSSAGVMNYGYTF. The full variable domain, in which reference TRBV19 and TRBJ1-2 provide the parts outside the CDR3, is DGGITQSPKYLFRKEGQNVTLSCEQNLNHDAMYWYRQDPGQGLRLIYYSQIVNDFQKGDIAEGYSVSREKKESFPLTVTSAQKNPTAFYLCASSSAGVMNYGYTFGSGTRLTVV.

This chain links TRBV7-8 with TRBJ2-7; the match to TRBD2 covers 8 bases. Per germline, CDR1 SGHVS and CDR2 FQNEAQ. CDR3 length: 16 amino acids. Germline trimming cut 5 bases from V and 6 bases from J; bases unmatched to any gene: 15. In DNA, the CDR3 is TGTGCCAGCAGCCCCGGAGCGGGAGTAGCTCGGGGCGAGCAGTACTTC. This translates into CASSPGAGVARGEQYF. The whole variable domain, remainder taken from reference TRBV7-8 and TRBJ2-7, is GAGVSQSPRYKVAKRGQDVALRCDPISGHVSLFWYQQALGQGPEFLTYFQNEAQLDKSGLPSDRFFAERPEGSVSTLKIQRTQQEDSAVYLCASSPGAGVARGEQYFGPGTRLTVT.

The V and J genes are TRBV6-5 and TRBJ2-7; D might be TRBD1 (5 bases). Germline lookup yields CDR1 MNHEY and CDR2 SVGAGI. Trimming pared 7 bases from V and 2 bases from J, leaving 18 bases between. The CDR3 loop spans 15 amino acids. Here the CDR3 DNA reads TGTGCCAGCAAGTGGCAGGGCAGTGCCCCCTACGAGCAGTACTTC. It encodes CASKWQGSAPYEQYF.

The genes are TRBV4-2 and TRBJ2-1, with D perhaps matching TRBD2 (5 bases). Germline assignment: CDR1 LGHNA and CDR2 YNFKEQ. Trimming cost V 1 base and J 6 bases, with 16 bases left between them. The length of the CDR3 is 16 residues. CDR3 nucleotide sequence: TGTGCCAGCAGCCAAGGTGGCGGGCTGCCGCCCAATGAGCAGTTCTTC. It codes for CASSQGGGLPPNEQFF.

CDR3 loop: CSASVLAGGFHEQYF. In DNA, the CDR3 is TGCAGTGCTAGTGTGCTAGCGGGAGGGTTCCACGAGCAGTACTTC. This chain links TRBV20-1 with TRBJ2-7; 12 bases line up with TRBD2. Germline CDR1 DFQATT, CDR2 SNEGSKA (reference sequence). Trimming took 3 bases from V and 5 from J; bases not matched to a gene: 8. The CDR3 covers 15 residues.

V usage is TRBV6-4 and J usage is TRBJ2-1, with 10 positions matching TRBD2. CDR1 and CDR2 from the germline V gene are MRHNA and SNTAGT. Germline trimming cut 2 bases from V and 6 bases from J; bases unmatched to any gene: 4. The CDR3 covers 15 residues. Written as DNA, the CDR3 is TGTGCCAGCAGTGACGAAGCGGGAGGGAGCAATGAGCAGTTCTTC. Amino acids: CASSDEAGGSNEQFF.

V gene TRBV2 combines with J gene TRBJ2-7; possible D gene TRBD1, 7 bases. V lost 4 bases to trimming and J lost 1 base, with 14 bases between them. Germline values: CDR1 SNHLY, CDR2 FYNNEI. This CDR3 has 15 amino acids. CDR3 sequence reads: CASSARPGGSYEQYF. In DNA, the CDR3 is TGTGCCAGCAGTGCCAGACCAGGGGGGTCCTACGAGCAGTACTTC.

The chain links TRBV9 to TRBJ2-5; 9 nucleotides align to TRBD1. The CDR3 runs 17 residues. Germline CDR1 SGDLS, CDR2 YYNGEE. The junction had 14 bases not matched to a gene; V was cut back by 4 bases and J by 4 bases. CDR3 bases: TGTGCCAGCAGCCCTACTCCCTCGGGACAGGGTAGAGAGACCCAGTACTTC. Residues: CASSPTPSGQGRETQYF.

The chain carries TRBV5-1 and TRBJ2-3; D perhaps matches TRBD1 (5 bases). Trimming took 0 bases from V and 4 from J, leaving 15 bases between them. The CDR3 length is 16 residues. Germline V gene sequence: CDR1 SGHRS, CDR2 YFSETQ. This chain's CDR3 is CASSLAGWVGADTQYF. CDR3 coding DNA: TGCGCCAGCAGCTTGGCCGGCTGGGTAGGGGCAGATACGCAGTATTTT.

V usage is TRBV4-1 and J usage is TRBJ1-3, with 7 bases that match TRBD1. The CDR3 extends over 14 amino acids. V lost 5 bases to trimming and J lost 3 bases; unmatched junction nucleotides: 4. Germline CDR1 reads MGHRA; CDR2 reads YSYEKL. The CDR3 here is CASSEGASGNTIYF. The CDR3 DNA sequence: TGCGCCAGCAGCGAGGGGGCAAGTGGAAACACCATATATTTT.

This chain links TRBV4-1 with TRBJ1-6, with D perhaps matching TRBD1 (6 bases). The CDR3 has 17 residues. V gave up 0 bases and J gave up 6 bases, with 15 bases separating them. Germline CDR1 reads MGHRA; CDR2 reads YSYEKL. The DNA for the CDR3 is TGCGCCAGCAGCCAAGAAGGGGGGGCGCTCTCTAATTCACCCCTCCACTTT. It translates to CASSQEGGALSNSPLHF.

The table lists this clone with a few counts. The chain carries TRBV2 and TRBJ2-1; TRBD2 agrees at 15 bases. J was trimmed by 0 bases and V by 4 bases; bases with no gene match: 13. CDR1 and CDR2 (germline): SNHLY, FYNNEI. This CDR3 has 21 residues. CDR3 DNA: TGTGCCAGCAGTGCGGAATCGGGACTAGCGGGAGGATACTCCTCCTACAATGAGCAGTTCTTC. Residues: CASSAESGLAGGYSSYNEQFF.

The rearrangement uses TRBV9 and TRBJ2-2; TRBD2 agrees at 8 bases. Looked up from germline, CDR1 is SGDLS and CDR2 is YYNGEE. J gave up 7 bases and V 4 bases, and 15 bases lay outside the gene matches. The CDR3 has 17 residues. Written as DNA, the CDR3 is TGTGCCAGCAGCAAAGCTGGGACTAGTGCTCGGGGCGGGGAGCTGTTTTTT. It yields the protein CASSKAGTSARGGELFF. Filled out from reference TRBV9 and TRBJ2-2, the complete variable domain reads DSGVTQTPKHLITATGQRVTLRCSPRSGDLSVYWYQQSLDQGLQFLIQYYNGEERAKGNILERFSAQQFPDLHSELNLSSLELGDSALYFCASSKAGTSARGGELFFGEGSRLTVL.

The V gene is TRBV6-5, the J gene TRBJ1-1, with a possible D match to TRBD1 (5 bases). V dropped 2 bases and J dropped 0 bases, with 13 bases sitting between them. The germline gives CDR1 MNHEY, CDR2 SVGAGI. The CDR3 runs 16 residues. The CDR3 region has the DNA TGTGCCAGCAGTTACGGCCAGGGCCCTATGAACACTGAAGCTTTCTTT. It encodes CASSYGQGPMNTEAFF.

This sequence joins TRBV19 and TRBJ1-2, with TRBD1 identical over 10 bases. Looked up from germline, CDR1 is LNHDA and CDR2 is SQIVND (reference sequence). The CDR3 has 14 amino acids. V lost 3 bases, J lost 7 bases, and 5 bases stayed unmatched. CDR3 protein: CASSILRQGAGYTF. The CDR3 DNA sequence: TGTGCCAGTAGTATCCTTCGACAGGGGGCTGGCTACACCTTC.

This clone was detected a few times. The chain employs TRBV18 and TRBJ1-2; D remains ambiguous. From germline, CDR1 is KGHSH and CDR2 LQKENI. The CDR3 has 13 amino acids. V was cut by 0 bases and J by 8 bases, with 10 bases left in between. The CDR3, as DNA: TGTGCCAGCTCACCACCCAGTTGGCAGGGCTACACCTTC. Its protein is CASSPPSWQGYTF. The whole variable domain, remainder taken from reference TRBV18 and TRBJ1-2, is NAGVMQNPRHLVRRRGQEARLRCSPMKGHSHVYWYRQLPEEGLKFMVYLQKENIIDESGMPKERFSAEFPKEGPSILRIQQVVRGDSAAYFCASSPPSWQGYTFGSGTRLTVV.

The CDR3 sequence: CSVYRVDATEAFF. The CDR3 DNA reads as TGCAGCGTTTACAGGGTGGATGCCACTGAAGCTTTCTTT. The rearrangement joins TRBV29-1 to TRBJ1-1, with D maybe TRBD1 (6 bases). Deletions cut 5 bases from V and 4 bases from J, with 14 bases between. Looked up from germline, CDR1 is SQVTM and CDR2 is ANQGSEA. CDR3 length: 13 residues.